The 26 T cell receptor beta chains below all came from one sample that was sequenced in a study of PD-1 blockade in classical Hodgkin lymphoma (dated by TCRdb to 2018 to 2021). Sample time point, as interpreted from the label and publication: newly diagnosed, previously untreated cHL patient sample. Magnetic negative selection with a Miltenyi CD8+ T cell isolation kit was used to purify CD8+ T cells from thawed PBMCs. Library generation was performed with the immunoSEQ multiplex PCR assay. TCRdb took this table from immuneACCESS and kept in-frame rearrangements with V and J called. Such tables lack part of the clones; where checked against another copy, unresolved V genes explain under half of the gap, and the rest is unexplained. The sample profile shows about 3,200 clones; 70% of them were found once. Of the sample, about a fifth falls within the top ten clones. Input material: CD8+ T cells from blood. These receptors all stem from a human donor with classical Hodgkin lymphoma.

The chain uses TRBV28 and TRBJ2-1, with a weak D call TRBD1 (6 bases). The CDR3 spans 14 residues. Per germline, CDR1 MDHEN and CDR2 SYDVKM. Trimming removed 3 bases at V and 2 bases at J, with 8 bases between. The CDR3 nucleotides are TGTGCCAGCAGTTTTCAGGGGCCCTACAATGAGCAGTTCTTC. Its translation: CASSFQGPYNEQFF.

DNA of the CDR3: TGCGCCAGCAGCTTGAAAGTCGGGGAGCTGTTTTTT. It specifies CASSLKVGELFF. J is TRBJ2-2 and V is TRBV5-1; no clear D. V was pared by 1 base and J by 7 bases, with 5 bases between. The CDR3 is 12 residues long. Germline CDR1 SGHRS, CDR2 YFSETQ. The variable domain in full, with the rest retrieved from reference TRBV5-1 and TRBJ2-2, is KAGVTQTPRYLIKTRGQQVTLSCSPISGHRSVSWYQQTPGQGLQFLFEYFSETQRNKGNFPGRFSGRQFSNSRSEMNVSTLELGDSALYLCASSLKVGELFFGEGSRLTVL.

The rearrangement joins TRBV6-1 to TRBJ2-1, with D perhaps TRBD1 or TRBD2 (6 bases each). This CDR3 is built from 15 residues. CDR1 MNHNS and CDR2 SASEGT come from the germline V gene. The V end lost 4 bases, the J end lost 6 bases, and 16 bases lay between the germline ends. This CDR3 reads CASSVGGGGGNEQFF. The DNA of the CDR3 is TGTGCCAGCAGTGTCGGGGGCGGCGGAGGCAATGAGCAGTTCTTC.

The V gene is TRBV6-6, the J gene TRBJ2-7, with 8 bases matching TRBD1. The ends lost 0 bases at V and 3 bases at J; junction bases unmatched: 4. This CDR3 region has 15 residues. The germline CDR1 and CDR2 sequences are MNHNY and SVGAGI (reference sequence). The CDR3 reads CASSYSSDRGYEQYF. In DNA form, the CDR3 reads TGTGCCAGCAGTTACTCGAGCGACAGGGGCTACGAGCAGTACTTC.

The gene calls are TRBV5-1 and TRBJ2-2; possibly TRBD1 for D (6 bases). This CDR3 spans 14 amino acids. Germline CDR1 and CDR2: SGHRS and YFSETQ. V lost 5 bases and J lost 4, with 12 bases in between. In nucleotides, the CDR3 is TGCGCCAGCAGTACAGGGTGGGGCACCGGGGAGCTGTTTTTT. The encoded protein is CASSTGWGTGELFF.

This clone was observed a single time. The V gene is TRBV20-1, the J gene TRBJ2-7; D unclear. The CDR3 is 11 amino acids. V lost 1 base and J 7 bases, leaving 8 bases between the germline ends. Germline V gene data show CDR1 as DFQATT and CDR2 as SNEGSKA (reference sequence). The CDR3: CSARVRSEQYF. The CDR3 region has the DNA TGCAGTGCTAGAGTGAGGTCAGAGCAGTACTTC.

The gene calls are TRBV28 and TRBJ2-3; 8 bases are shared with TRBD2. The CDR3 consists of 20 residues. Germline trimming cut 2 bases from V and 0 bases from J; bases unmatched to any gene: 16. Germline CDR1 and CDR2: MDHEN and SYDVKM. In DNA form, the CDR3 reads TGTGCCAGCAGTTTAACTTCTTCTAGCACTGGCGGGGGGAGCACAGATACGCAGTATTTT. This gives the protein CASSLTSSSTGGGSTDTQYF.

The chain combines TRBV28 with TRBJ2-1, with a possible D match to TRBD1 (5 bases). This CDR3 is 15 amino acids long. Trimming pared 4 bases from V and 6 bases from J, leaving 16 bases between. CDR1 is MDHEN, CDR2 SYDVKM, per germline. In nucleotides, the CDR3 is TGTGCCAGCAGTTCTCCCACAGGTCATACCAATGAGCAGTTCTTC. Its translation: CASSSPTGHTNEQFF.

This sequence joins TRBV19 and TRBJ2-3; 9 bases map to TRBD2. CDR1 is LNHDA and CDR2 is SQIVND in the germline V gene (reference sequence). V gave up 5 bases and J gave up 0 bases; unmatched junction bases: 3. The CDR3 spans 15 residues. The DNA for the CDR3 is TGTGCCAGTAGTCGACTAGCGGATAGCACAGATACGCAGTATTTT. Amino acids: CASSRLADSTDTQYF.

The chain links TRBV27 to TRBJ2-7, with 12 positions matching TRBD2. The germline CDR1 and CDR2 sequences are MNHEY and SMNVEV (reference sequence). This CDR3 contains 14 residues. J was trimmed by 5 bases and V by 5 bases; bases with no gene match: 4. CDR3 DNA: TGTGCCAGCAGTCTAAGGACTAGCGGGAACGAGCAGTACTTC. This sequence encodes CASSLRTSGNEQYF.

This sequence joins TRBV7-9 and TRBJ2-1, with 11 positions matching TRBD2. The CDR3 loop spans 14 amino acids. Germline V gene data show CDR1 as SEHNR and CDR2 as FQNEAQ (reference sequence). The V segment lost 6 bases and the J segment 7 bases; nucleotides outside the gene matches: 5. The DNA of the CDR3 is TGTGCCAGCAGGACCGGGACTAGCGGAAATGAGCAGTTCTTC. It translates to CASRTGTSGNEQFF.

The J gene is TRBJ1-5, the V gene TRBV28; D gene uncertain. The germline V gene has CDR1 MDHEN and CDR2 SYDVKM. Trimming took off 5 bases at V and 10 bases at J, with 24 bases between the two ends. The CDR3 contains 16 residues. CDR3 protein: CASSPWAKTPFLPQHF. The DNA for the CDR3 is TGTGCCAGCAGTCCGTGGGCCAAAACACCATTTCTCCCCCAGCATTTT.

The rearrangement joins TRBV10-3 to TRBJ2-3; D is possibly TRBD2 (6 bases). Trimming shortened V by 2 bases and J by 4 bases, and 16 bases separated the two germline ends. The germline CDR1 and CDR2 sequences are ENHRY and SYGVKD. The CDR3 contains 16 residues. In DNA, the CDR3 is TGTGCCATCAGTGAGCCGACGACTAGGATATCAGATACGCAGTATTTT. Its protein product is CAISEPTTRISDTQYF.

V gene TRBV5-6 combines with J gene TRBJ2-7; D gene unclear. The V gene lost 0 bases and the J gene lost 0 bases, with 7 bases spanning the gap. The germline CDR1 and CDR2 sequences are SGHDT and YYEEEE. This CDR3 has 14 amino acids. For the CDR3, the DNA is TGTGCCAGCAGCTTGGATCCGGACTCCTACGAGCAGTACTTC. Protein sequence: CASSLDPDSYEQYF.

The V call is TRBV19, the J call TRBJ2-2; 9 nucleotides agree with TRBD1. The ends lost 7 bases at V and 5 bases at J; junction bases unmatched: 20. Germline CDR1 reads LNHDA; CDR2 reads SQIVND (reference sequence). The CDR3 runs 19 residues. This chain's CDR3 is CASTSHRGTGKGETGELFF. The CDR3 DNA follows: TGTGCCAGTACCTCTCACCGAGGGACAGGGAAAGGGGAAACCGGGGAGCTGTTTTTT.

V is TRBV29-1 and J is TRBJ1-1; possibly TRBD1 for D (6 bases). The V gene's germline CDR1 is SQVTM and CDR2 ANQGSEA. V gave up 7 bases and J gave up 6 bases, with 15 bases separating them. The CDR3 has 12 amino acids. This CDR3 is CSAREGGPEAFF. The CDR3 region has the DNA TGCAGCGCCCGTGAGGGGGGGCCTGAAGCTTTCTTT.

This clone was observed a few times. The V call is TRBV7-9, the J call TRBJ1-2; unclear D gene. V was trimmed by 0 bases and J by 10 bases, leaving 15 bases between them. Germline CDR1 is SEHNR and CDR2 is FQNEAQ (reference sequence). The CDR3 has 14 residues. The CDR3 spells CASSLAQTARDYTF. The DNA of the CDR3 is TGTGCCAGCAGCTTAGCGCAGACGGCCCGAGACTACACCTTC.

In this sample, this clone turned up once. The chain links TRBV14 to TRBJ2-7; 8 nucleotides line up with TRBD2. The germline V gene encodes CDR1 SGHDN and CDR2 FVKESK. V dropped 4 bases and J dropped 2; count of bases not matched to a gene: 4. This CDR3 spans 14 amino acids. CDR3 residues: CASSPGGVTYEQYF. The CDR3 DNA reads TGTGCCAGCAGCCCCGGGGGGGTGACCTACGAGCAGTACTTC.

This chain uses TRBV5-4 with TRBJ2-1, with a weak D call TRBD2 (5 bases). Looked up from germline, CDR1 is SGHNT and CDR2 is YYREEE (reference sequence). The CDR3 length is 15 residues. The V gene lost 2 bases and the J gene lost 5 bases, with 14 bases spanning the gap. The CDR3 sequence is CASSLDRLAHNEQFF. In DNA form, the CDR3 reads TGTGCCAGCAGCTTAGACCGTCTAGCCCACAATGAGCAGTTCTTC.

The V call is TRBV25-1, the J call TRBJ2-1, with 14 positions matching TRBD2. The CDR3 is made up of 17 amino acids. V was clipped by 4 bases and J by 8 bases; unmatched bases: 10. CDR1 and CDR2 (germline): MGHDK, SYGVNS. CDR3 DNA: TGTGCCAGCAGTGCGGATTCCGGACTAGCGGGGGGCGATGAGCAGTTCTTC. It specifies CASSADSGLAGGDEQFF.

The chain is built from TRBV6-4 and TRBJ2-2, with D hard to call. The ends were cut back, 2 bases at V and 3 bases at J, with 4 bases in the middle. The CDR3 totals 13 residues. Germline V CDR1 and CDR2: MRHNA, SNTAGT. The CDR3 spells CASSDSDTGELFF. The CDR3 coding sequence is TGTGCCAGCAGTGACAGCGACACCGGGGAGCTGTTTTTT.

CDR3 sequence reads: CASSLGQGGNNEQFF. The DNA for the CDR3 is TGCGCCAGCAGCCTGGGACAGGGTGGGAATAATGAGCAGTTCTTC. The rearrangement uses TRBV5-1 and TRBJ2-1; 9 bases map to TRBD1. This CDR3 has 15 amino acids. J gave up 7 bases and V 4 bases, and 9 bases lay outside the gene matches. The germline V gene encodes CDR1 SGHRS and CDR2 YFSETQ.

The CDR3 DNA follows: TGTGCCAGCAGCCAAGAATGGGGACTAGCGGTTGGGGTCGGCGAGCAGTACTTC. Residues: CASSQEWGLAVGVGEQYF. The J gene is TRBJ2-7, the V gene TRBV14, with TRBD2 identical over 11 bases. Germline lookup yields CDR1 SGHDN and CDR2 FVKESK. The J segment lost 6 bases and the V segment lost 0 bases, leaving 13 bases of the junction unmatched. CDR3 length: 18 residues.

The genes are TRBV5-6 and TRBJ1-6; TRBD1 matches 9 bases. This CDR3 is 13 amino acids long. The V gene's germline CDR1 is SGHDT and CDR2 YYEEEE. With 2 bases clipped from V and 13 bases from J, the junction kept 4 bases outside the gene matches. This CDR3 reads CASSFGDRDPLHF. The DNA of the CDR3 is TGTGCCAGCAGCTTCGGGGACAGGGACCCCCTCCACTTT.

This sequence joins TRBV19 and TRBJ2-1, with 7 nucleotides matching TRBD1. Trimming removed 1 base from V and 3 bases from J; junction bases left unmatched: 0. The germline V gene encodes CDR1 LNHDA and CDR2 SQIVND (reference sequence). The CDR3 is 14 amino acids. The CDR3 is CASSIGQGYNEQFF. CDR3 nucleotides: TGTGCCAGTAGTATAGGACAGGGCTACAATGAGCAGTTCTTC.

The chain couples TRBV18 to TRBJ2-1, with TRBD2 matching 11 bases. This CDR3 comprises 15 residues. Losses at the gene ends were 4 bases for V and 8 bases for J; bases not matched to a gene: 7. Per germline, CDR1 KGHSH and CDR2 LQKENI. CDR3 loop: CASSLTSGSLDEQFF. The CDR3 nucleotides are TGTGCCAGCTCACTTACTAGCGGGAGTCTCGATGAGCAGTTCTTC.